These 22 T cell receptor beta chains came from one sample sequenced in a study of shared clonotypes between healthy human individuals. TCRdb's table, derived via immunoSEQ multiplex PCR, lists solely in-frame clones and lacks some. In the table there are approximately 1.5 million clones, 95% to 99% of which are singletons. What was sequenced was naive CD4+ T cells sorted from blood. Indicated subset: CD45RA+ positively selected. The receptors shown here come from a man aged 25 to 40 in good health.

CDR3 coding DNA: TGTGCCAGTAGTATTGTACTAGCCAAAAACATTCAGTACTTC. It is translated as CASSIVLAKNIQYF. The chain is built from TRBV19 and TRBJ2-4; D is unresolved. Per the germline V gene, CDR1 is LNHDA and CDR2 is SQIVND (reference sequence). V gave up 3 bases and J gave up 0 bases, with 6 bases separating them. The CDR3 sequence is 14 residues long.

The CDR3: CATSRGLDSNQPQHF. Here the CDR3 DNA reads TGTGCCACCAGCAGGGGATTGGATAGCAATCAGCCCCAGCATTTT. The chain couples TRBV15 to TRBJ1-5, with unresolved D. The CDR3 is made up of 15 amino acids. Germline values: CDR1 LNHNV, CDR2 YYDKDF (reference sequence). V gave up 3 bases and J gave up 0 bases, with 9 bases separating them.

The chain carries TRBV9 and TRBJ2-1; D is unresolved. Germline V gives CDR1 SGDLS, CDR2 YYNGEE. Between the trimmed V and J ends, which lost 1 base and 6 bases, there was a span of 11 bases. This CDR3 comprises 14 residues. The CDR3: CASSVIQQRNEQFF. In nucleotides, the CDR3 is TGTGCCAGCAGCGTAATCCAACAGCGCAATGAGCAGTTCTTC.

This chain connects TRBV7-2 to TRBJ2-5; D remains unclear. Per germline, CDR1 SGHTA and CDR2 FQGNSA. This CDR3 is 16 amino acids long. Trimming took 0 bases from V and 1 from J, leaving 12 bases between them. The CDR3 here is CASSLAPGTRQETQYF. CDR3 bases: TGTGCCAGCAGCTTAGCGCCAGGCACACGCCAAGAGACCCAGTACTTC.

The rearrangement joins TRBV5-4 to TRBJ2-7, with a possible D match to TRBD1 (5 bases). Germline loops: CDR1 SGHNT, CDR2 YYREEE (reference sequence). Trimming stripped 1 base from V and 1 base from J, with 18 bases between. CDR3 length equals 17 residues. CDR3 bases: TGTGCCAGCAGCTTGTATAGGGGTGACGCAATTTCCTACGAGCAGTACTTC. It is translated as CASSLYRGDAISYEQYF.

In its sample, this clone was seen once. The gene calls are TRBV7-9 and TRBJ1-4; D not certain. Germline V lookup: CDR1 SEHNR, CDR2 FQNEAQ (reference sequence). Trimming took off 1 base at V and 7 bases at J, with 10 bases between the two ends. This CDR3 comprises 14 residues. CDR3 protein: CASSLGGLGEKLFF. The CDR3 coding sequence is TGTGCCAGCAGCTTAGGGGGTTTGGGTGAAAAACTGTTTTTT.

The CDR3 region is CASSGTGARDEQYF. The CDR3 coding sequence is TGTGCCAGCAGCGGGACAGGGGCTCGGGACGAGCAGTACTTC. The J gene is TRBJ2-7, the V gene TRBV28; 10 nucleotides agree with TRBD1. The germline V gene has CDR1 MDHEN and CDR2 SYDVKM. CDR3 length: 14 residues. Losses at the gene ends were 6 bases for V and 5 bases for J; bases not matched to a gene: 7.

In regard to this clone: At one end the junction does not follow the germline gene, possibly because of a read error. The V gene is TRBV27, the J gene TRBJ2-7; D is unresolved. Germline V CDR1 and CDR2: MNHEY, SMNVEV (reference sequence). The CDR3 length is 9 residues. CDR3 nucleotides: TGTGCCAGCAGTTTAATGGTGAGATTC. Protein: CASSLMVRF.

J is TRBJ2-3 and V is TRBV6-6; the match to TRBD2 covers 8 bases. The CDR3 has 13 amino acids. Looked up from germline, CDR1 is MNHNY and CDR2 is SVGAGI (reference sequence). V dropped 8 bases and J dropped 9; count of bases not matched to a gene: 10. The CDR3 protein is CASGGGRHLTQYF. In DNA, the CDR3 is TGTGCCAGCGGCGGCGGGAGGCACCTCACGCAGTATTTT.

A remark on this clone: The sample contains more than one DNA sequence encoding this CDR3. This sequence joins TRBV7-2 and TRBJ2-7; 7 nucleotides align to TRBD1. V lost 5 bases, J lost 4 bases, and 2 bases stayed unmatched. CDR1 SGHTA and CDR2 FQGNSA come from the germline V gene. This CDR3 contains 12 residues. CDR3 DNA sequence: TGTGCCAGCAGCCTACAGGGGTACGAGCAGTACTTC. Translation: CASSLQGYEQYF.

V gene TRBV29-1 combines with J gene TRBJ2-6; D is unclear. V was clipped by 4 bases and J by 5 bases, with 9 bases between them. Per the germline V gene, CDR1 is SQVTM and CDR2 is ANQGSEA. CDR3 size: 13 residues. CDR3: CSVGQPRANVLTF. The CDR3 nucleotides are TGCAGCGTTGGGCAGCCCAGGGCCAACGTCCTGACTTTC.

The gene calls are TRBV28 and TRBJ1-4, with D unclear. This CDR3 comprises 16 residues. Germline V gene lookup returns CDR1 MDHEN and CDR2 SYDVKM. The V end lost 6 bases, the J end lost 0 bases, and 14 bases lay between the germline ends. CDR3 sequence: CASSYLGSATNEKLFF. CDR3 coding DNA: TGTGCCAGCAGCTACCTCGGATCGGCAACTAATGAAAAACTGTTTTTT.

The chain links TRBV5-6 to TRBJ2-1; 12 bases align to TRBD2. Germline V gives CDR1 SGHDT, CDR2 YYEEEE. Trimming cost V 4 bases and J 3 bases; bases outside gene matches: 11. The CDR3 is 18 residues long. CDR3 coding DNA: TGTGCCAGCAGCATCTACGCCGTGGGACTAGCGGGCTACAATGAGCAGTTCTTC. This gives the protein CASSIYAVGLAGYNEQFF.

The rearrangement uses TRBV7-9 and TRBJ2-2, with a tentative D call TRBD2 (6 bases). Per germline, CDR1 SEHNR and CDR2 FQNEAQ (reference sequence). V was trimmed by 3 bases and J by 0 bases, leaving 14 bases between them. The CDR3 contains 17 residues. CDR3 loop: CASSLGRRRANTGELFF. The CDR3 coding sequence is TGTGCCAGCAGCTTGGGTCGGAGGAGGGCGAACACCGGGGAGCTGTTTTTT.

The DNA of the CDR3 is TGTGCCAGCAGGGAGGGAGGTGGAAACACCATATATTTT. Translated: CASREGGGNTIYF. The V gene is TRBV2, the J gene TRBJ1-3; no reliable D call. Germline lookup yields CDR1 SNHLY and CDR2 FYNNEI. This CDR3 has 13 residues. V lost 6 bases and J lost 3, with 9 bases in between.

Comment on this clone: Other DNA variants within this sample encode the same CDR3. The chain couples TRBV6-5 to TRBJ2-5; 7 positions match TRBD1. Germline CDR1 is MNHEY and CDR2 is SVGAGI. There are 13 residues in the CDR3. After removal of 6 bases from V and 4 bases from J, the junction contained 5 bases not matched to a gene. CDR3 in DNA: TGTGCCAGCAGGAAGACAGGGAGAGAGACCCAGTACTTC. It is translated as CASRKTGRETQYF.

J is TRBJ2-7 and V is TRBV28; 10 nucleotides match TRBD2. Germline trimming cut 3 bases from V and 3 bases from J; bases unmatched to any gene: 5. The V gene's germline CDR1 is MDHEN and CDR2 SYDVKM. This CDR3 region has 15 residues. CDR3 nucleotide sequence: TGTGCCAGCAGTTTGGCAGCGGGAGGGTACTACGAGCAGTACTTC. Protein sequence: CASSLAAGGYYEQYF.

This clone has just one count. The V gene is TRBV28, the J gene TRBJ2-7; perhaps TRBD1 as D (7 bases). CDR1 is MDHEN, CDR2 SYDVKM, per germline. The CDR3 consists of 15 residues. V was cut by 4 bases and J by 6 bases, with 19 bases left in between. Here the CDR3 reads CASSSATGGGSEQYF. CDR3 in DNA: TGTGCCAGCAGTTCCGCGACAGGAGGGGGCTCCGAGCAGTACTTC.

This chain connects TRBV28 to TRBJ1-5; possibly TRBD1 for D (6 bases). Per germline, CDR1 MDHEN and CDR2 SYDVKM. V shed 3 bases and J shed 5 bases, with 14 bases lying between them. This CDR3 contains 15 residues. The CDR3 sequence: CASSFGGGGDQPQHF. The CDR3 DNA reads TGTGCCAGCAGTTTTGGGGGTGGGGGCGATCAGCCCCAGCATTTT. Based on the CDR3 plus reference TRBV28 and TRBJ1-5, the full variable domain is DVKVTQSSRYLVKRTGEKVFLECVQDMDHENMFWYRQDPGLGLRLIYFSYDVKMKEKGDIPEGYSVSREKKERFSLILESASTNQTSMYLCASSFGGGGDQPQHFGDGTRLSIL.

For this clone: In the same sample, other DNA sequences code for this CDR3. The V and J genes are TRBV5-4 and TRBJ1-5; no definite D call. The CDR3 sequence is 14 residues long. Trimming pared 0 bases from V and 3 bases from J, leaving 7 bases between. The V gene's germline CDR1 is SGHNT and CDR2 YYREEE (reference sequence). CDR3 nucleotides: TGTGCCAGCAGCTTGGCTGGGTCCAATCAGCCCCAGCATTTT. Its translation: CASSLAGSNQPQHF.

About this clone: The junction departs from germline at one end; a sequencing error may be responsible. The chain joins TRBV7-7 to TRBJ2-1; 7 bases line up with TRBD1. Germline values: CDR1 SSHAT, CDR2 FNYEAQ (reference sequence). The CDR3 is 13 residues long. CDR3 in DNA: TGTGCTAGCAGCGTTAACAGGGGCAATGAGCAGTTCTTC. Residues: CASSVNRGNEQFF.

The CDR3 sequence: CASSSQAGNTEAFF. CDR3 in DNA: TGTGCCAGCAGTTCTCAAGCGGGGAACACTGAAGCTTTCTTT. The chain links TRBV6-6 to TRBJ1-1; D not resolved. The ends were cut back, 4 bases at V and 1 base at J, with 10 bases in the middle. Germline V gene lookup returns CDR1 MNHNY and CDR2 SVGAGI (reference sequence). The CDR3 loop spans 14 amino acids.